The 22 T cell receptor beta chains in this list originate from one sample, sequenced in a study of shared clonotypes between healthy human individuals. TCRdb's table, derived via immunoSEQ multiplex PCR, lists solely in-frame clones and lacks some. Of some 1,100,000 clones listed, approximately 78% are singletons. Sequencing used memory CD4+ T cells from PBMCs. Subset here: CD45RA-negative fraction. The receptors here all came from a man aged 18 to 29 in good health. Some clones in this sample may be carry-over from other donors' samples.

The chain employs TRBV6-6 and TRBJ1-5, with unresolved D. The germline CDR1 and CDR2 sequences are MNHNY and SVGAGI (reference sequence). This CDR3 has 14 residues. V lost 0 bases to trimming and J lost 4 bases, with 7 bases between them. CDR3 amino acids: CASSYSMGNQPQHF. DNA of the CDR3: TGTGCCAGCAGTTACTCGATGGGTAATCAGCCCCAGCATTTT.

The chain uses TRBV5-1 and TRBJ2-5, with TRBD2 identical over 10 bases. V lost 3 bases, J lost 4 bases, and 0 bases stayed unmatched. Germline values: CDR1 SGHRS, CDR2 YFSETQ. The CDR3 has 13 residues. The CDR3 is CASSWTSGETQYF. The CDR3 DNA follows: TGCGCCAGCAGCTGGACTAGCGGAGAGACCCAGTACTTC. The full variable domain, rest sourced from reference TRBV5-1 and TRBJ2-5, is KAGVTQTPRYLIKTRGQQVTLSCSPISGHRSVSWYQQTPGQGLQFLFEYFSETQRNKGNFPGRFSGRQFSNSRSEMNVSTLELGDSALYLCASSWTSGETQYFGPGTRLLVL.

V gene TRBV7-7 combines with J gene TRBJ1-4, with TRBD1 as a possible D gene (6 bases). Per the germline V gene, CDR1 is SSHAT and CDR2 is FNYEAQ (reference sequence). Trimming removed 2 bases from V and 4 bases from J, with 17 bases in between. This CDR3 is built from 17 residues. CDR3 sequence (DNA): TGTGCCAGCAGCTTAAAAAGGGGGGATCGGATTAATGAAAAACTGTTTTTT. Protein: CASSLKRGDRINEKLFF.

The J gene is TRBJ1-1, the V gene TRBV28, with 7 bases that match TRBD1. The CDR3 totals 15 residues. CDR1 is MDHEN, CDR2 SYDVKM, per germline. Unmatched junction bases numbered 9, after V lost 5 bases and J lost 3 bases. CDR3 DNA sequence: TGTGCCAGCAGTGCCCTGACAGGGTACGACACTGAAGCTTTCTTT. Amino acid sequence: CASSALTGYDTEAFF.

The chain is built from TRBV19 and TRBJ2-1; D gene uncertain. Looked up from germline, CDR1 is LNHDA and CDR2 is SQIVND (reference sequence). The CDR3 length is 12 residues. Between the trimmed V and J ends, which lost 3 bases and 8 bases, there was a span of 8 bases. CDR3 DNA sequence: TGTGCCAGTAGTATTGAAATCGATGAGCAGTTCTTC. Its translation is CASSIEIDEQFF. The complete variable domain, with remaining parts taken from reference TRBV19 and TRBJ2-1, reads DGGITQSPKYLFRKEGQNVTLSCEQNLNHDAMYWYRQDPGQGLRLIYYSQIVNDFQKGDIAEGYSVSREKKESFPLTVTSAQKNPTAFYLCASSIEIDEQFFGPGTRLTVL.

This clone was found a few times. This CDR3 reads CASSLYRGGGETQYF. CDR3 nucleotide sequence: TGTGCCAGCAGTTTATACAGGGGCGGGGGAGAGACCCAGTACTTC. This rearrangement joins TRBV27 to TRBJ2-5, with D possibly being TRBD1 or TRBD2 (7 bases each). CDR1 is MNHEY and CDR2 is SMNVEV in the germline V gene (reference sequence). This CDR3 spans 15 amino acids. V lost 1 base, J lost 4 bases, and 13 bases lay in between.

This chain joins TRBV5-1 and TRBJ2-2; 9 nucleotides align to TRBD1. In germline, CDR1 is SGHRS, CDR2 YFSETQ. The V and J ends lost 4 bases and 5 bases, in that order; junction bases with no gene match: 18. The CDR3 is 19 residues long. CDR3 DNA sequence: TGCGCCAGCAGCCTACCCCCGGGGACAGGGAAAAGTAATACCGGGGAGCTGTTTTTT. As protein: CASSLPPGTGKSNTGELFF.

This clone was detected a few times. The chain links TRBV5-4 to TRBJ1-1, with D maybe TRBD1 (5 bases). CDR1 and CDR2 (germline): SGHNT, YYREEE (reference sequence). The V gene lost 3 bases and the J gene lost 3 bases, with 21 bases spanning the gap. The CDR3 length is 17 residues. CDR3 in DNA: TGTGCCAGCAGCTCGGGCTGGGGGAATCCCCTGGACACTGAAGCTTTCTTT. Its translation: CASSSGWGNPLDTEAFF. The full variable domain, its missing parts supplied by reference TRBV5-4 and TRBJ1-1, is ETGVTQSPTHLIKTRGQQVTLRCSSQSGHNTVSWYQQALGQGPQFIFQYYREEENGRGNFPPRFSGLQFPNYSSELNVNALELDDSALYLCASSSGWGNPLDTEAFFGQGTRLTVV.

The chain carries TRBV7-8 and TRBJ1-2; TRBD1 aligns across 8 bases. This CDR3 has 15 residues. Germline loops: CDR1 SGHVS, CDR2 FQNEAQ. V trimming: 4 bases; J trimming: 6 bases; junction bases outside the gene matches: 10. The CDR3 DNA reads TGTGCCAGCAGCTCCCAGACAGGGGCAGACAATGGCTACACCTTC. Its protein product is CASSSQTGADNGYTF. The variable domain in full, completed from reference TRBV7-8 and TRBJ1-2, reads GAGVSQSPRYKVAKRGQDVALRCDPISGHVSLFWYQQALGQGPEFLTYFQNEAQLDKSGLPSDRFFAERPEGSVSTLKIQRTQQEDSAVYLCASSSQTGADNGYTFGSGTRLTVV.

This clone was detected once. This chain links TRBV5-1 with TRBJ2-5, with 9 bases aligning to TRBD1. Trimming took 2 bases from V and 5 from J; bases not matched to a gene: 7. CDR1 and CDR2 (germline): SGHRS, YFSETQ. This CDR3 is built from 15 residues. CDR3 region: CASSLTGGAEETQYF. The CDR3 bases are TGCGCCAGCAGCTTAACAGGGGGCGCCGAGGAGACCCAGTACTTC.

This clone was found many times. The chain couples TRBV28 to TRBJ2-5; the D gene is possibly TRBD1 (5 bases). The germline V gene encodes CDR1 MDHEN and CDR2 SYDVKM. CDR3 length: 14 residues. Trimming removed 7 bases at V and 3 bases at J, with 15 bases between. CDR3 in DNA: TGTGCCAGCACGTACGGGTCAGGGAAAGAGACCCAGTACTTC. Protein sequence: CASTYGSGKETQYF.

V and J are TRBV5-4 and TRBJ2-5; 9 bases line up with TRBD2. The CDR3 consists of 15 residues. Germline CDR1 is SGHNT and CDR2 is YYREEE (reference sequence). The V segment lost 5 bases and the J segment 3 bases; nucleotides outside the gene matches: 8. The CDR3 region has the DNA TGTGCCAGCAGGGAGGCGGGAGGGCGGAAAGAGACCCAGTACTTC. This encodes CASREAGGRKETQYF.

This clone is a singleton in its sample. Other nucleotide sequences from this sample produce the same CDR3. This chain connects TRBV7-2 to TRBJ1-1; no clear D gene. The CDR3 is 13 amino acids. V was shortened by 3 bases and J by 0 bases, with 5 bases between the two germline ends. Germline assignment: CDR1 SGHTA and CDR2 FQGNSA. The CDR3 protein is CASSFRMNTEAFF. CDR3 nucleotide sequence: TGTGCCAGCAGCTTCCGTATGAACACTGAAGCTTTCTTT.

This clone came up once. The V call is TRBV2, the J call TRBJ2-7; no clear D gene. Germline CDR1 and CDR2: SNHLY and FYNNEI. This CDR3 spans 14 amino acids. Trimming cost V 6 bases and J 7 bases, with 19 bases left between them. The CDR3 region is CASSAVIGMGEQYF. The CDR3 DNA reads as TGTGCCAGCAGCGCGGTAATCGGTATGGGAGAGCAGTACTTC.

V usage is TRBV5-1 and J usage is TRBJ1-4; D remains unclear. Trimming stripped 1 base from V and 0 bases from J, with 10 bases between. The CDR3 is made up of 16 amino acids. In germline, CDR1 is SGHRS, CDR2 YFSETQ. The CDR3 here is CASSLIGIATNEKLFF. CDR3 coding DNA: TGCGCCAGCAGCTTGATAGGTATTGCAACTAATGAAAAACTGTTTTTT.

This clone was found a few times. The V call is TRBV10-3, the J call TRBJ2-7; TRBD2 matches at 8 bases. Germline V gene sequence: CDR1 ENHRY, CDR2 SYGVKD. Trimming removed 11 bases from V and 5 bases from J; junction bases left unmatched: 11. The CDR3 length is 13 residues. CDR3 in DNA: TGTGCCGTTAAGGGTAGTAGCGGGAACGAGCAGTACTTC. Translation gives CAVKGSSGNEQYF.

CDR3 nucleotide sequence: TGTGCCAGCAGCAAGACCGCGAGCGGGGAGACCCAGTACTTC. Encoded protein: CASSKTASGETQYF. The V gene is TRBV7-6, the J gene TRBJ2-5, with D perhaps TRBD2 (6 bases). CDR3 length: 14 residues. Germline values: CDR1 SGHVS, CDR2 FNYEAQ. With 5 bases removed from V and 5 bases from J, the gap between germline ends came to 15 bases. Based on the CDR3 plus reference TRBV7-6 and TRBJ2-5, the full variable domain is GAGVSQSPRYKVTKRGQDVALRCDPISGHVSLYWYRQALGQGPEFLTYFNYEAQQDKSGLPNDRFSAERPEGSISTLTIQRTEQRDSAMYRCASSKTASGETQYFGPGTRLLVL.

This clone was counted a few times. The sample has other DNA sequences that encode this CDR3 too. The gene calls are TRBV7-9 and TRBJ1-4; D ambiguous. V dropped 0 bases and J dropped 8 bases, with 4 bases sitting between them. The germline gives CDR1 SEHNR, CDR2 FQNEAQ (reference sequence). This CDR3 contains 12 residues. CDR3: CASSLAREKLFF. As DNA, the CDR3 is TGTGCCAGCAGCTTAGCGCGAGAAAAACTGTTTTTT.

The V and J genes are TRBV9 and TRBJ1-2; D is uncertain. The CDR3 loop spans 14 amino acids. Germline assignment: CDR1 SGDLS and CDR2 YYNGEE. Between the trimmed V and J ends, which lost 0 bases and 4 bases, there was a span of 10 bases. The CDR3 bases are TGTGCCAGCAGCGTAGAATCCAGCGGCTATGGCTACACCTTC. Its translation is CASSVESSGYGYTF.

This clone has a single count. The chain is built from TRBV7-2 and TRBJ2-3; D gene ambiguous. Germline CDR1 and CDR2: SGHTA and FQGNSA. CDR3 size: 14 residues. V gave up 5 bases and J gave up 7 bases, with 16 bases separating them. DNA of the CDR3: TGTGCCAGCAGCCCGCGGATCGGGTCAAATACGCAGTATTTT. It encodes CASSPRIGSNTQYF.

This chain connects TRBV19 to TRBJ2-7; no firm D call. The CDR3 length is 14 residues. Germline lookup yields CDR1 LNHDA and CDR2 SQIVND (reference sequence). Trimming shortened V by 5 bases and J by 1 base, and 12 bases separated the two germline ends. CDR3 DNA sequence: TGTGCCAGTAGTCAACGCGGCAGATCCTACGAGCAGTACTTC. Its protein is CASSQRGRSYEQYF.

This clone was recorded only once. CDR3 sequence reads: CASSLSGPGETQYF. CDR3 bases: TGTGCCAGCAGCTTATCGGGACCGGGAGAGACCCAGTACTTC. The gene calls are TRBV7-3 and TRBJ2-5; the D call may be TRBD1 or TRBD2 (5 bases each). Germline-derived CDR1 and CDR2 are SGHTA and FQGTGA. The CDR3 contains 14 residues. Trimming removed 2 bases at V and 4 bases at J, with 11 bases between.